Below, 8 T cell receptor beta chains from the same sample are listed, as sequenced in a study of spatial heterogeneity in lung cancer. This sample's time point: sample taken at primary tumor resection. The sequenced material consisted of unsorted whole RNA from tumor, nontumor lung or frozen PBMC. In TCRdb, the 5' RACE reads were re-called with MiXCR into one record per CDR3 protein. The repertoire consists of 45,000 or so distinct CDR3 sequences, with about 7.6% occurring once and the leading ten covering about 13%. Sequencing was performed on PBMCs, taken at surgery. Receptor source: a female donor with early-stage non-small cell lung cancer.

This clonotype was seen ten or more times. V gene TRBV4-1 combines with J gene TRBJ1-4, with D unclear. V gave up 0 bases and J gave up 4 bases, with 15 bases separating them. Germline V gene data show CDR1 as MGHRA and CDR2 as YSYEKL. This CDR3 contains 17 residues. The DNA for the CDR3 is TGCGCCAGCAGCCAAGAGCCCTCGGGAGGGAGTAATGAAAAACTGTTTTTT. The encoded protein is CASSQEPSGGSNEKLFF.

V and J are TRBV4-2 and TRBJ1-5; unclear D gene. Trimming shortened V by 0 bases and J by 2 bases, and 8 bases separated the two germline ends. Germline CDR1 reads LGHNA; CDR2 reads YNFKEQ. This CDR3 is built from 15 residues. CDR3 sequence: CASSQDLTGNQPQHF. The CDR3 DNA follows: TGTGCCAGCAGCCAAGATTTAACAGGCAATCAGCCCCAGCATTTT.

This clonotype was counted at least ten times. The chain combines TRBV7-9 with TRBJ2-2; 7 nucleotides line up with TRBD1. Per the germline V gene, CDR1 is SEHNR and CDR2 is FQNEAQ (reference sequence). The CDR3 is 15 amino acids. Unmatched junction bases numbered 5, after V lost 3 bases and J lost 4 bases. The CDR3 sequence: CASSLLAGGTGELFF. The CDR3 coding sequence is TGTGCCAGCAGCTTGCTGGCAGGGGGCACCGGGGAGCTGTTTTTT. The complete variable domain, with remaining parts taken from reference TRBV7-9 and TRBJ2-2, reads DTGVSQNPRHKITKRGQNVTFRCDPISEHNRLYWYRQTLGQGPEFLTYFQNEAQLEKSRLLSDRFSAERPKGSFSTLEIQRTEQGDSAMYLCASSLLAGGTGELFFGEGSRLTVL.

This chain uses TRBV19 with TRBJ2-5, with a possible D match to TRBD1 (6 bases). Trimming pared 5 bases from V and 1 base from J, leaving 20 bases between. The CDR3 extends over 17 amino acids. CDR1 is LNHDA and CDR2 is SQIVND in the germline V gene (reference sequence). The CDR3 DNA reads as TGTGCCAGTAGTGGACCATCCGGGACACTCATCCAAGAGACCCAGTACTTC. The encoded protein is CASSGPSGTLIQETQYF.

This clonotype occurred a few times. The rearrangement joins TRBV4-2 to TRBJ2-3; TRBD2 aligns across 9 bases. Looked up from germline, CDR1 is LGHNA and CDR2 is YNFKEQ. CDR3 length: 15 residues. The V gene end was trimmed by 0 bases and the J gene end by 6 bases; junction bases not matched to a gene: 4. CDR3 loop: CASSQEVAGVDTQYF. The CDR3 nucleotides are TGTGCCAGCAGCCAAGAAGTAGCGGGGGTGGATACGCAGTATTTT.

This clonotype was picked up a small number of times. V usage is TRBV27 and J usage is TRBJ2-1, with D possibly being TRBD2 (6 bases). The germline CDR1 and CDR2 sequences are MNHEY and SMNVEV (reference sequence). Trimming cost V 1 base and J 0 bases, with 16 bases left between them. This CDR3 spans 18 amino acids. Here the CDR3 reads CASSLYLPGESSYNEQFF. The CDR3 coding sequence is TGTGCCAGCAGTTTATATCTTCCGGGGGAGAGCTCCTACAATGAGCAGTTCTTC.

This sequence joins TRBV10-3 and TRBJ2-7; maybe TRBD2 (6 bases). The CDR3 is 14 residues long. V was cut by 2 bases and J by 3 bases, with 11 bases left in between. CDR1 is ENHRY and CDR2 is SYGVKD in the germline V gene. The DNA for the CDR3 is TGTGCCATCAGTGAGGGGAGGCGAGGCTACGAGCAGTACTTC. Protein product: CAISEGRRGYEQYF.

This chain uses TRBV7-3 with TRBJ2-7, with 7 bases aligning to TRBD2. CDR3 length equals 15 residues. The germline V gene has CDR1 SGHTA and CDR2 FQGTGA. V trimming: 2 bases; J trimming: 3 bases; junction bases outside the gene matches: 7. CDR3 bases: TGTGCCAGCAGCTTACAGGGAGGGAACATCTACGAGCAGTACTTC. Its translation: CASSLQGGNIYEQYF.